These 25 T cell receptor beta chains share one sample of origin, sequenced in a study of chemoradiotherapy in HPV16-positive cancers (dated by TCRdb to the early 2020s). The library came from the immunoSEQ multiplex PCR assay. TCRdb mirrors the immuneACCESS table, restricted to in-frame sequences. Some clones are absent from its copies; in checked studies, under half trace to an unresolved V gene, and the reason for the others is unknown. The sample table contains tens of thousands of clones; only one count was recorded for roughly 90% of them. 4% to 4.5% of the sample is taken by the ten largest. Here the sequenced sample was blood, taken from a patient who underwent chemoradiotherapy. The receptors were sampled from a human donor with HPV-associated anogenital cancer.

The chain has TRBV19 and TRBJ2-5, with D perhaps matching TRBD2 (5 bases). The CDR3 length is 14 residues. The germline CDR1 and CDR2 sequences are LNHDA and SQIVND (reference sequence). V lost 2 bases, J lost 5 bases, and 12 bases lay in between. The CDR3 DNA reads TGTGCCAGTAGTATACCGCGACGGGGTGAGACCCAGTACTTC. Translated: CASSIPRRGETQYF.

The V gene is TRBV30, the J gene TRBJ1-5; D is possibly TRBD1 (5 bases). Germline V gene data show CDR1 as GTSNPN and CDR2 as SVGIG (reference sequence). The CDR3 totals 14 residues. Trimming pared 2 bases from V and 2 bases from J, leaving 10 bases between. In DNA form, the CDR3 reads TGTGCCTGGAGTCGTCCGGGGGGCAATCAGCCCCAGCATTTT. The encoded protein is CAWSRPGGNQPQHF.

The gene calls are TRBV19 and TRBJ1-1; possible D gene TRBD1, 5 bases. Trimming removed 7 bases from V and 8 bases from J, with 17 bases in between. CDR1 LNHDA and CDR2 SQIVND come from the germline V gene (reference sequence). The CDR3 runs 13 residues. In nucleotides, the CDR3 is TGTGCCAGTATGGTAGGCAGGGTGGCCGAAGCTTTCTTT. Translation gives CASMVGRVAEAFF.

The CDR3, as DNA: TGCGCCAGCAGTGAGTCAGGGGGAAGTCAGCCCCAGCATTTT. The encoded protein is CASSESGGSQPQHF. The chain is built from TRBV10-2 and TRBJ1-5; D possibly corresponds to TRBD1 (6 bases). Trimming cost V 0 bases and J 6 bases, with 9 bases left between them. The CDR3 sequence is 14 residues long. From germline, CDR1 is WSHSY and CDR2 SAAADI.

V is TRBV27 and J is TRBJ2-5; 14 bases are shared with TRBD2. The CDR3 runs to 16 residues. In germline, CDR1 is MNHEY, CDR2 SMNVEV (reference sequence). The V segment lost 8 bases and the J segment 3 bases; nucleotides outside the gene matches: 8. The DNA for the CDR3 is TGTGCCAGCCGCGGACTAGCGGGAGGACGGGAAGAGACCCAGTACTTC. As protein: CASRGLAGGREETQYF.

The chain carries TRBV30 and TRBJ1-2; the match to TRBD1 covers 8 bases. This CDR3 contains 14 residues. In germline, CDR1 is GTSNPN, CDR2 SVGIG (reference sequence). Trimming removed 3 bases from V and 5 bases from J; junction bases left unmatched: 8. CDR3 protein: CAWSYQGAGYGYTF. The CDR3 region has the DNA TGTGCCTGGAGCTATCAGGGGGCGGGTTATGGCTACACCTTC.

The chain is built from TRBV29-1 and TRBJ1-1; D is possibly TRBD1 (5 bases). V lost 5 bases, J lost 4 bases, and 17 bases lay in between. Germline loops: CDR1 SQVTM, CDR2 ANQGSEA. This CDR3 spans 14 amino acids. The CDR3 is CSVLKGTGGTEAFF. The DNA for the CDR3 is TGCAGCGTTCTGAAGGGGACTGGGGGCACTGAAGCTTTCTTT.

The chain is built from TRBV5-4 and TRBJ2-7, with TRBD2 matching over 8 bases. CDR1 and CDR2 from the germline V gene are SGHNT and YYREEE (reference sequence). The CDR3 consists of 18 residues. With V trimmed by 6 bases and J by 3 bases, 20 bases remained unmatched. The CDR3 loop is CASTFGGGSGGNNYEQYF. CDR3 coding DNA: TGTGCCAGCACCTTTGGAGGGGGAAGCGGGGGAAACAACTACGAGCAGTACTTC.

This sequence joins TRBV7-9 and TRBJ1-3; no clear D gene. V gave up 8 bases and J gave up 6 bases, with 14 bases separating them. The CDR3 extends over 13 amino acids. Germline CDR1 is SEHNR and CDR2 is FQNEAQ (reference sequence). CDR3 sequence: CASDRVGENTIYF. In DNA form, the CDR3 reads TGTGCCAGCGACCGGGTCGGGGAAAACACCATATATTTT.

V is TRBV5-4 and J is TRBJ1-2; perhaps TRBD1 as D (5 bases). This CDR3 contains 15 residues. The V and J ends lost 0 bases and 6 bases respectively, with 15 bases between them. Germline CDR1 SGHNT, CDR2 YYREEE (reference sequence). In DNA form, the CDR3 reads TGTGCCAGCAGCTTGGAGGGGCTTTATATCGATGGCTACACCTTC. It specifies CASSLEGLYIDGYTF. Filled out from reference TRBV5-4 and TRBJ1-2, the complete variable domain reads ETGVTQSPTHLIKTRGQQVTLRCSSQSGHNTVSWYQQALGQGPQFIFQYYREEENGRGNFPPRFSGLQFPNYSSELNVNALELDDSALYLCASSLEGLYIDGYTFGSGTRLTVV.

The CDR3 sequence: CASSLGLINTEAFF. CDR3 nucleotides: TGTGCCAGCAGCTTGGGATTAATTAACACTGAAGCTTTCTTT. This chain links TRBV5-5 with TRBJ1-1; the D is unclear. CDR1 and CDR2 (germline): SGHKS, YYEKEE (reference sequence). Trimming cost V 0 bases and J 2 bases, with 8 bases left between them. The CDR3 length is 14 residues.

The V call is TRBV7-9, the J call TRBJ2-1, with D perhaps matching TRBD1 (6 bases). Trimming took 4 bases from V and 0 from J, leaving 16 bases between them. The V gene's germline CDR1 is SEHNR and CDR2 FQNEAQ (reference sequence). The CDR3 loop spans 17 amino acids. CDR3 nucleotides: TGTGCCAGCAGCTCCCACACGCAGGGGAGCTCCTACAATGAGCAGTTCTTC. Translating it yields CASSSHTQGSSYNEQFF.

This clone was observed a single time. The CDR3 loop is CASSLGGRGAVGYGYTF. CDR3 in DNA: TGTGCCAGCAGCTTAGGTGGTAGGGGGGCAGTGGGCTATGGCTACACCTTC. The chain employs TRBV7-2 and TRBJ1-2, with D possibly matching TRBD1 (6 bases). Germline loops: CDR1 SGHTA, CDR2 FQGNSA. V was trimmed by 1 base and J by 4 bases, leaving 19 bases between them. This CDR3 is built from 17 residues. Full variable domain (outside the CDR3, taken from reference TRBV7-2 and TRBJ1-2): GAGVSQSPSNKVTEKGKDVELRCDPISGHTALYWYRQSLGQGLEFLIYFQGNSAPDKSGLPSDRFSAERTGGSVSTLTIQRTQQEDSAVYLCASSLGGRGAVGYGYTFGSGTRLTVV.

The chain carries TRBV30 and TRBJ2-7; 8 nucleotides line up with TRBD2. Trimming at V came to 3 bases and at J to 6 bases, leaving 7 bases not matched to a gene. Germline CDR1 is GTSNPN and CDR2 is SVGIG (reference sequence). The CDR3 has 13 residues. This CDR3 reads CAWRGDREGEQYF. CDR3 DNA sequence: TGTGCCTGGAGGGGGGATCGGGAGGGCGAGCAGTACTTC. Based on the CDR3 plus reference TRBV30 and TRBJ2-7, the full variable domain is SQTIHQWPATLVQPVGSPLSLECTVEGTSNPNLYWYRQAAGRGLQLLFYSVGIGQISSEVPQNLSASRPQDRQFILSSKKLLLSDSGFYLCAWRGDREGEQYFGPGTRLTVT.

The chain recombines TRBV5-5 with TRBJ2-7; D possibly corresponds to TRBD1 (7 bases). Deletions cut 5 bases from V and 7 bases from J, with 13 bases between. The CDR3 contains 12 residues. Germline V lookup: CDR1 SGHKS, CDR2 YYEKEE (reference sequence). CDR3 DNA sequence: TGTGCCAGCAGTCACCAGGGGGGTGAGCAGTACTTC. This encodes CASSHQGGEQYF.

The V gene is TRBV2, the J gene TRBJ2-1; the D is unclear. CDR3 length: 13 amino acids. Looked up from germline, CDR1 is SNHLY and CDR2 is FYNNEI. V shed 7 bases and J shed 7 bases, with 14 bases lying between them. The CDR3 spells CASTPGRRNEQFF. Here the CDR3 DNA reads TGTGCCAGCACCCCAGGACGAAGAAATGAGCAGTTCTTC.

The V and J genes are TRBV19 and TRBJ1-5; the D is unclear. Germline-derived CDR1 and CDR2 are LNHDA and SQIVND (reference sequence). Trimming removed 6 bases from V and 2 bases from J, with 5 bases in between. The CDR3 consists of 12 residues. In nucleotides, the CDR3 is TGTGCCAGTAGACTTGGCAATCAGCCCCAGCATTTT. Protein: CASRLGNQPQHF. Combining the CDR3 with reference TRBV19 and TRBJ1-5 gives the whole variable domain DGGITQSPKYLFRKEGQNVTLSCEQNLNHDAMYWYRQDPGQGLRLIYYSQIVNDFQKGDIAEGYSVSREKKESFPLTVTSAQKNPTAFYLCASRLGNQPQHFGDGTRLSIL.

The V gene is TRBV28, the J gene TRBJ1-5; 7 bases align to TRBD1. V trimming: 3 bases; J trimming: 2 bases; junction bases outside the gene matches: 4. The CDR3 spans 15 residues. Germline V gives CDR1 MDHEN, CDR2 SYDVKM. CDR3 region: CASSFLTGGNQPQHF. The CDR3 DNA sequence: TGTGCCAGCAGTTTTCTTACAGGGGGCAATCAGCCCCAGCATTTT.

The chain carries TRBV7-3 and TRBJ2-5; D is possibly TRBD1 or TRBD2 (5 bases each). CDR3 size: 13 residues. The germline CDR1 and CDR2 sequences are SGHTA and FQGTGA. Trimming left V 5 bases short and J 13 bases short, with 20 bases between. The CDR3: CASSPEGTSRMYF. DNA for the CDR3: TGTGCCAGCAGCCCTGAGGGGACCTCAAGAATGTACTTC.

The chain links TRBV18 to TRBJ1-1, with D possibly being TRBD1 (5 bases). The CDR3 length is 13 residues. With 4 bases removed from V and 1 base from J, the gap between germline ends came to 7 bases. CDR1 and CDR2 (germline): KGHSH, LQKENI. The CDR3 DNA reads as TGTGCCAGCTCACAGACAGAGAACACTGAAGCTTTCTTT. Translating gives CASSQTENTEAFF.

This chain joins TRBV2 and TRBJ2-1; 14 bases align to TRBD2. V lost 7 bases and J lost 2; bases outside the gene matches: 16. CDR1 is SNHLY, CDR2 FYNNEI, per germline. The CDR3 sequence is 20 residues long. CDR3 in DNA: TGTGCCAGCAAAAAATCTCCGGGACTAGCGGGAGTGATTCCCTACAATGAGCAGTTCTTC. It codes for CASKKSPGLAGVIPYNEQFF.

J is TRBJ1-6 and V is TRBV7-9; D gene unclear. Germline loops: CDR1 SEHNR, CDR2 FQNEAQ (reference sequence). The CDR3 totals 13 residues. V shed 5 bases and J shed 10 bases, with 12 bases lying between them. The CDR3 DNA sequence: TGTGCCAGCAGCGTTCTGGATGGGTCACCCCTCCACTTT. Protein product: CASSVLDGSPLHF.

The rearrangement uses TRBV19 and TRBJ2-2; D is unresolved. Germline V CDR1 and CDR2: LNHDA, SQIVND (reference sequence). V was cut by 0 bases and J by 0 bases, with 20 bases left in between. The CDR3 runs 20 residues. The CDR3 reads CASSIDEWFSSDANTGELFF. CDR3 sequence (DNA): TGTGCCAGTAGTATAGATGAGTGGTTTTCGTCCGATGCGAACACCGGGGAGCTGTTTTTT.

The CDR3 reads CAINLDRGAGEAFF. Written as DNA, the CDR3 is TGTGCCATCAACTTGGACAGGGGGGCAGGTGAAGCTTTCTTT. The rearrangement uses TRBV10-3 and TRBJ1-1, with 10 nucleotides matching TRBD1. Germline V lookup: CDR1 ENHRY, CDR2 SYGVKD. V trimming: 7 bases; J trimming: 7 bases; junction bases outside the gene matches: 9. The CDR3 totals 14 residues.

This clone was observed a handful of times. The rearrangement joins TRBV7-9 to TRBJ1-1, with 8 bases fitting TRBD1. This CDR3 comprises 11 residues. Germline-derived CDR1 and CDR2 are SEHNR and FQNEAQ (reference sequence). V gave up 6 bases and J gave up 12 bases; unmatched junction bases: 6. The CDR3 loop is CASSQAGGSFF. The CDR3 DNA sequence: TGTGCCAGCAGTCAAGCAGGGGGCTCTTTCTTT. The full variable domain, completed using reference TRBV7-9 and TRBJ1-1, is DTGVSQNPRHKITKRGQNVTFRCDPISEHNRLYWYRQTLGQGPEFLTYFQNEAQLEKSRLLSDRFSAERPKGSFSTLEIQRTEQGDSAMYLCASSQAGGSFFGQGTRLTVV.